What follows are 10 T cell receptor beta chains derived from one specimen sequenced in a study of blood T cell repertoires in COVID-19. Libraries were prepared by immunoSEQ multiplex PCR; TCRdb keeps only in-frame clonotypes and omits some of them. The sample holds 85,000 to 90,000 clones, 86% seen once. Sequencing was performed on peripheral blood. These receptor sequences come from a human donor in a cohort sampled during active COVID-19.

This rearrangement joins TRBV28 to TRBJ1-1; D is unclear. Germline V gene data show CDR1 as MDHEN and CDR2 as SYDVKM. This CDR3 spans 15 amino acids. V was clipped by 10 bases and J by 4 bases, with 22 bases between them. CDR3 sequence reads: CAIAIISGLGTEAFF. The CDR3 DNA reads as TGTGCCATCGCGATAATTTCGGGGTTGGGCACTGAAGCTTTCTTT.

The chain's CDR3 is CASSATGNYGYTF. Here the CDR3 DNA reads TGTGCCAGCAGCGCGACAGGAAACTATGGCTACACCTTC. The chain couples TRBV9 to TRBJ1-2; D perhaps matches TRBD1 (6 bases). The CDR3 is 13 residues long. Germline lookup yields CDR1 SGDLS and CDR2 YYNGEE. The germline V and J ends were trimmed by 3 bases and 2 bases, with 8 bases remaining between them.

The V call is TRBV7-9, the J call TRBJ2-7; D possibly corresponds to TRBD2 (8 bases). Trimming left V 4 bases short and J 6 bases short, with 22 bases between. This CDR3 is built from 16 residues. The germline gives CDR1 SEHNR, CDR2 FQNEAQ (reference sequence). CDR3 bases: TGTGCCAGCAGCTGGCCGGGAGGGGGCTCCCCCGGCGAGCAGTACTTC. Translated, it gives CASSWPGGGSPGEQYF.

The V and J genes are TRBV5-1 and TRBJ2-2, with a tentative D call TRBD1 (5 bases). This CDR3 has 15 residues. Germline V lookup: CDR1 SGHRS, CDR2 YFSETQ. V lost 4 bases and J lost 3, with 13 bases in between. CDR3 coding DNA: TGCGCCAGCAGCCACGCCGACAGAGACACCGGGGAGCTGTTTTTT. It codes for CASSHADRDTGELFF.

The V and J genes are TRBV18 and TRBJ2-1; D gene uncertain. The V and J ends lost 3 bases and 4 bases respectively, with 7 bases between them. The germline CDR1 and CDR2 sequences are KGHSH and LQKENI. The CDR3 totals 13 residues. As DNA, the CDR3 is TGTGCCAGCTCACCCGCCGGGTACAATGAGCAGTTCTTC. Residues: CASSPAGYNEQFF.

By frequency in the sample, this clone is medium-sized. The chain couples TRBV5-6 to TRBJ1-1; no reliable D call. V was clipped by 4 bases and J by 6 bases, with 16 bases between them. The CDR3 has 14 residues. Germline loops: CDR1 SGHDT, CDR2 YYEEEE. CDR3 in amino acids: CASSRLGGLAEAFF. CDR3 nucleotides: TGTGCCAGCAGCCGGCTGGGAGGGTTGGCTGAAGCTTTCTTT.

The CDR3 sequence is CSVKRETNTGELFF. The CDR3 DNA is TGCAGCGTTAAGCGGGAGACGAACACCGGGGAGCTGTTTTTT. This sequence joins TRBV29-1 and TRBJ2-2, with 8 bases that match TRBD2. Looked up from germline, CDR1 is SQVTM and CDR2 is ANQGSEA. J gave up 0 bases and V 5 bases, and 2 bases lay outside the gene matches. CDR3 size: 14 residues.

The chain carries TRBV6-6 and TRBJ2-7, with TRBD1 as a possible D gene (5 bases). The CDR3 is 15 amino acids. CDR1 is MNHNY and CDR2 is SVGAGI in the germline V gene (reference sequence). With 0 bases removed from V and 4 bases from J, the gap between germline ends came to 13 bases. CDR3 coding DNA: TGTGCCAGCAGTTACTCGAATCAGGGCCCGTACGAGCAGTACTTC. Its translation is CASSYSNQGPYEQYF.

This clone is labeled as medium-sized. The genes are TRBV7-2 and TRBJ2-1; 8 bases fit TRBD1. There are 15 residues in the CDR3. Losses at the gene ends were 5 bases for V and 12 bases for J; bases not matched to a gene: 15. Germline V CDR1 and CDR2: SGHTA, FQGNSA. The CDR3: CASSPRTGTLIGQFF. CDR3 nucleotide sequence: TGTGCCAGCAGCCCCCGGACAGGGACTTTAATCGGGCAGTTCTTC.

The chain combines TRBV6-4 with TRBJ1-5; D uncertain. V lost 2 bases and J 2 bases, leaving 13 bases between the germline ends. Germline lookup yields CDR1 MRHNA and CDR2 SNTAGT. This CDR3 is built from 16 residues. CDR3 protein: CASSDPRGNGNQPQHF. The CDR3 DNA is TGTGCCAGCAGTGACCCCCGAGGGAATGGCAATCAGCCCCAGCATTTT.